Below are 3 T cell receptor beta chains sequenced from a single sample in a study of OX40 agonist ivuxolimab in advanced cancers. Only in-frame clones appear in the TCRdb table, and some are missing; sequencing was by immunoSEQ multiplex PCR. The table includes 66,000 or so clones, about 85% detected once. The sequencing here drew on CD4+ or CD8+ T cells sorted from blood, taken in a trial of the OX40 agonist ivuxolimab. The receptor source for this set is an adult with an advanced solid tumor such as melanoma, head and neck, liver or kidney cancer.

V and J are TRBV5-1 and TRBJ1-1, with 9 bases that match TRBD1. CDR3 size: 15 residues. Germline CDR1 reads SGHRS; CDR2 reads YFSETQ. Unmatched junction bases numbered 4, after V lost 2 bases and J lost 2 bases. CDR3 in DNA: TGCGCCAGCAGCTTCCCGGGACAGGGAAACACTGAAGCTTTCTTT. Translated, it gives CASSFPGQGNTEAFF. Based on the CDR3 plus reference TRBV5-1 and TRBJ1-1, the full variable domain is KAGVTQTPRYLIKTRGQQVTLSCSPISGHRSVSWYQQTPGQGLQFLFEYFSETQRNKGNFPGRFSGRQFSNSRSEMNVSTLELGDSALYLCASSFPGQGNTEAFFGQGTRLTVV.

This CDR3 reads CASSPGSSPLHF. CDR3 DNA sequence: TGTGCCAGCAGTCCAGGGAGTTCACCCCTCCACTTT. The chain combines TRBV2 with TRBJ1-6, with a tentative D call TRBD1 (5 bases). V lost 5 bases, J lost 9 bases, and 8 bases lay in between. This CDR3 has 12 residues. Germline CDR1 reads SNHLY; CDR2 reads FYNNEI.

This clone was detected only once. This sequence joins TRBV11-3 and TRBJ2-2; TRBD2 matches 8 bases. The germline V gene encodes CDR1 SGHNT and CDR2 YENEEA. The CDR3 contains 15 residues. The J segment lost 1 base and the V segment lost 4 bases, leaving 2 bases of the junction unmatched. The CDR3 protein is CASSYTSGNTGELFF. CDR3 DNA sequence: TGTGCCAGCAGCTACACTAGCGGGAACACCGGGGAGCTGTTTTTT.